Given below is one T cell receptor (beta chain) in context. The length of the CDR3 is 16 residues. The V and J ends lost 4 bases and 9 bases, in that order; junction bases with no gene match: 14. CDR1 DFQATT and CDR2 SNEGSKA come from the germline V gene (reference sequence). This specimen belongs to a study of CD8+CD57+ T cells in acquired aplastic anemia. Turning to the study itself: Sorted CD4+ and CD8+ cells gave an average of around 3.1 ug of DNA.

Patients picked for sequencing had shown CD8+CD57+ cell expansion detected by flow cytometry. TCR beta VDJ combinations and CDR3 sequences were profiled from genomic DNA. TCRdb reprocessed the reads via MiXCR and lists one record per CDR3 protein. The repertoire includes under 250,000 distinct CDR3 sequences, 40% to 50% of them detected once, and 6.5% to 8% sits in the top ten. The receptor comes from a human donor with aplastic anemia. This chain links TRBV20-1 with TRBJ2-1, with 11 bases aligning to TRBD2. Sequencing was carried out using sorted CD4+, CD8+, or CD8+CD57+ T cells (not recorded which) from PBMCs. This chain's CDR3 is CSANPGLAAGFSEQFF. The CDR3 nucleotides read TGCAGTGCTAATCCGGGACTAGCGGCCGGGTTTAGTGAGCAGTTCTTC.